A single sample gave rise to the 14 T cell receptor beta chains below, sequenced in a study of cytomegalovirus exposure and HLA in healthy donors. This PCR relied on a set of 60 Vbeta primers and 13 Jbeta primers. TCRdb keeps only in-frame clones here, not all; method: immunoSEQ multiplex PCR. Here the sample spans fewer than 150,000 clones, just over 15% being singletons. Sequencing used PBMCs. The receptors were gathered from a woman between 18 and 29 years old in good health and CMV-seronegative.

The chain employs TRBV14 and TRBJ2-7, with TRBD1 as a possible D gene (6 bases). V was shortened by 1 base and J by 2 bases, with 15 bases between the two germline ends. Per germline, CDR1 SGHDN and CDR2 FVKESK. The length of the CDR3 is 16 residues. CDR3 residues: CASSQGPRGPPYEQYF. CDR3 bases: TGTGCCAGCAGCCAAGGGCCCAGGGGCCCACCCTACGAGCAGTACTTC.

The chain uses TRBV28 and TRBJ2-1, with D possibly TRBD2 on 5 matching bases. Germline CDR1 MDHEN, CDR2 SYDVKM. Trimming pared 6 bases from V and 2 bases from J, leaving 26 bases between. The CDR3 totals 19 residues. CDR3: CASRGGLWSPIEAYNEQFF. Here the CDR3 DNA reads TGTGCCAGCAGAGGAGGACTGTGGTCTCCGATAGAGGCCTACAATGAGCAGTTCTTC.

This clone was observed a handful of times. CDR3 amino acids: CASSFLLPSGTSTDTQYF. CDR3 bases: TGTGCCAGCAGTTTCCTTCTCCCGAGCGGGACTAGCACAGATACGCAGTATTTT. The chain employs TRBV28 and TRBJ2-3, with 7 bases aligning to TRBD2. CDR3 length: 18 amino acids. Germline values: CDR1 MDHEN, CDR2 SYDVKM. With 3 bases clipped from V and 0 bases from J, the junction kept 12 bases outside the gene matches.

Only a few counts were recorded for this clone. The rearrangement uses TRBV4-1 and TRBJ1-5, with unresolved D. The V and J ends lost 0 bases and 5 bases respectively, with 8 bases between them. Per germline, CDR1 MGHRA and CDR2 YSYEKL. CDR3 size: 14 residues. The chain's CDR3 is CASSQDGEHQPQHF. The CDR3 DNA sequence: TGCGCCAGCAGCCAAGACGGGGAGCATCAGCCCCAGCATTTT.

This clone was seen a few times. The chain carries TRBV5-1 and TRBJ1-1; TRBD1 matches 8 bases. Germline CDR1 and CDR2: SGHRS and YFSETQ. CDR3 length: 14 amino acids. V trimming: 2 bases; J trimming: 2 bases; junction bases outside the gene matches: 2. CDR3: CASSFGQGNTEAFF. Written as DNA, the CDR3 is TGCGCCAGCAGCTTCGGACAGGGAAACACTGAAGCTTTCTTT. The full variable domain, completed using reference TRBV5-1 and TRBJ1-1, is KAGVTQTPRYLIKTRGQQVTLSCSPISGHRSVSWYQQTPGQGLQFLFEYFSETQRNKGNFPGRFSGRQFSNSRSEMNVSTLELGDSALYLCASSFGQGNTEAFFGQGTRLTVV.

There are a few counts of this clone. The CDR3 loop is CASSAGGYEQYF. In DNA form, the CDR3 reads TGTGCCAGCAGCGCAGGGGGTTACGAGCAGTACTTC. The chain links TRBV9 to TRBJ2-7, with 7 bases identical to TRBD1. CDR1 SGDLS and CDR2 YYNGEE come from the germline V gene. CDR3 length: 12 residues. V lost 3 bases, J lost 4 bases, and 1 base stayed unmatched.

The rearrangement uses TRBV7-9 and TRBJ2-1; the D gene is possibly TRBD2 (6 bases). The V end was cut by 0 bases, the J end by 0 bases, with 12 bases between. The CDR3 covers 17 residues. Germline V gene data show CDR1 as SEHNR and CDR2 as FQNEAQ (reference sequence). In DNA, the CDR3 is TGTGCCAGCAGCTTAGCGCCGGGGGAGAGCTCCTACAATGAGCAGTTCTTC. It translates to CASSLAPGESSYNEQFF.

This clone was seen more than once but under ten times. The chain is built from TRBV29-1 and TRBJ1-1, with D unresolved. The CDR3 consists of 10 residues. The V gene lost 4 bases and the J gene lost 5 bases, with 5 bases spanning the gap. Germline lookup yields CDR1 SQVTM and CDR2 ANQGSEA. The CDR3 DNA sequence: TGCAGCGTTGCGAGGACTGAAGCTTTCTTT. Its protein is CSVARTEAFF. Supplemented by reference TRBV29-1 and TRBJ1-1, the full variable domain reads SAVISQKPSRDICQRGTSLTIQCQVDSQVTMMFWYRQQPGQSLTLIATANQGSEATYESGFVIDKFPISRPNLTFSTLTVSNMSPEDSSIYLCSVARTEAFFGQGTRLTVV.

The chain couples TRBV6-1 to TRBJ1-5, with D possibly matching TRBD1 (6 bases). The CDR3 length is 18 residues. The germline V and J ends were trimmed by 4 bases and 1 base, with 20 bases remaining between them. The germline CDR1 and CDR2 sequences are MNHNS and SASEGT. Written as DNA, the CDR3 is TGTGCCAGCAGTGGCGAATACAGGGAGTCGGGGAGCAATCAGCCCCAGCATTTT. It is translated as CASSGEYRESGSNQPQHF.

This chain connects TRBV7-2 to TRBJ2-2; D not resolved. The CDR3 loop spans 14 amino acids. Germline-derived CDR1 and CDR2 are SGHTA and FQGNSA. Trimming removed 6 bases from V and 6 bases from J, with 14 bases in between. The CDR3, as DNA: TGTGCCAGCAGGACATCGATCTCGGCCGGGGAGCTGTTTTTT. Amino acids: CASRTSISAGELFF.

In its sample, this clone was seen a few times. The chain combines TRBV19 with TRBJ1-3; no firm D call. The V gene's germline CDR1 is LNHDA and CDR2 SQIVND (reference sequence). There are 15 residues in the CDR3. Trimming took 3 bases from V and 0 from J, leaving 9 bases between them. The CDR3 is CASSIAESSGNTIYF. The DNA of the CDR3 is TGTGCCAGTAGTATTGCCGAGAGCTCTGGAAACACCATATATTTT.

For this clone: One end of the junction fails to match germline, which may point to a read error. The V and J genes are TRBV7-6 and TRBJ2-7; D perhaps matches TRBD2 (6 bases). Germline lookup yields CDR1 SGHVS and CDR2 FNYEAQ. This CDR3 has 18 residues. The chain's CDR3 is CASSLLGGSDLQGYEQYF. The DNA of the CDR3 is TGTGCCAGCAGCTTATTAGGAGGGTCGGACCTCCAAGGCTACGAACAGTACTTC.

This clone has only a few counts. The rearrangement joins TRBV29-1 to TRBJ2-5; tentative D call: TRBD1 (6 bases). The germline gives CDR1 SQVTM, CDR2 ANQGSEA. CDR3 length: 14 amino acids. V was trimmed by 2 bases and J by 1 base, leaving 11 bases between them. CDR3 sequence: CSVESGETQETQYF. The CDR3 nucleotides are TGCAGCGTTGAATCAGGGGAAACCCAAGAGACCCAGTACTTC.

The chain links TRBV7-8 to TRBJ2-4; D is unresolved. Germline CDR1 and CDR2: SGHVS and FQNEAQ. This CDR3 spans 15 amino acids. V lost 5 bases and J lost 0, with 11 bases in between. As DNA, the CDR3 is TGTGCCAGCAGCCCAACCCGGTTAGCCAAAAACATTCAGTACTTC. Amino acids: CASSPTRLAKNIQYF.